This TCR beta chain was sequenced for a study of T cell responses to AZD1222 COVID-19 vaccine. Assay used: immunoSEQ multiplex PCR; TCRdb lists only in-frame clones, some missing. The sample contains 95,000 to 120,000 clones, approximately 89% of which appear only once. Germline CDR1 and CDR2: LNHDA and SQIVND (reference sequence). Trimming removed 5 bases from V and 1 base from J; junction bases left unmatched: 7. This CDR3 spans 15 amino acids. The specimen was peripheral blood, collected 28 days after the second AZD1222 dose. The clonotype comes from an adult who received the AZD1222 COVID-19 vaccine. V and J are TRBV19 and TRBJ1-1, with TRBD1 matching over 7 bases. The CDR3 reads CASSLGGFGNTEAFF. The DNA of the CDR3 is TGTGCCAGTAGTTTAGGGGGCTTCGGGAACACTGAAGCTTTCTTT.